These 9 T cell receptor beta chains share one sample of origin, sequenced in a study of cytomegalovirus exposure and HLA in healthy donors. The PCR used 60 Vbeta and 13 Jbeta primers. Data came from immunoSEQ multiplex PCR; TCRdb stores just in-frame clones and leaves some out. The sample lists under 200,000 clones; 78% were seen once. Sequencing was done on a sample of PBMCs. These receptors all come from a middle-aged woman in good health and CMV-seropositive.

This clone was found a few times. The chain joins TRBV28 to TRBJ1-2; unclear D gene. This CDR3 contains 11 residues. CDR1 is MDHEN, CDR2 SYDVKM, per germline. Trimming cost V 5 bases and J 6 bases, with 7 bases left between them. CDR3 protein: CASSLQDGYTF. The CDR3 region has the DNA TGTGCCAGCAGTCTCCAGGATGGCTACACCTTC.

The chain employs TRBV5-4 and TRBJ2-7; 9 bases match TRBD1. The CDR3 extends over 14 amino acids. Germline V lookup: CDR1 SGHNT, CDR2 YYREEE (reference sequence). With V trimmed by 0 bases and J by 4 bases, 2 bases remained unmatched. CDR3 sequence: CASSLGQGVYEQYF. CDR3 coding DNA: TGTGCCAGCAGCTTGGGACAGGGGGTTTACGAGCAGTACTTC.

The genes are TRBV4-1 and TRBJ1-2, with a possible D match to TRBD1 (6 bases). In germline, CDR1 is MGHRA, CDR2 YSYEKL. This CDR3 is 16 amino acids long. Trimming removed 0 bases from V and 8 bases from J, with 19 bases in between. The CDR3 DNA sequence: TGCGCCAGCAGCCAAGAAACAGGCGGGAGGCAGGGGGGCTACACCTTC. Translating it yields CASSQETGGRQGGYTF.

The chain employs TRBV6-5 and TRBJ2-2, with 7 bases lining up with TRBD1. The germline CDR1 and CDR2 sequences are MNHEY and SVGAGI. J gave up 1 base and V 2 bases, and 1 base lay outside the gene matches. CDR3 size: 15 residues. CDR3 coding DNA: TGTGCCAGCAGTTACGGGGACAGGAACACCGGGGAGCTGTTTTTT. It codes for CASSYGDRNTGELFF.

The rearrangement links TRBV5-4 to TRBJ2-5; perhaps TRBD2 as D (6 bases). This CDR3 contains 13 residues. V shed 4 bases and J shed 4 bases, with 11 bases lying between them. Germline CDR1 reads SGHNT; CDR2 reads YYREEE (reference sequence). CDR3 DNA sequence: TGTGCCAGCAGCCCGGCGGGGTCAGAGACCCAGTACTTC. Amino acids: CASSPAGSETQYF.

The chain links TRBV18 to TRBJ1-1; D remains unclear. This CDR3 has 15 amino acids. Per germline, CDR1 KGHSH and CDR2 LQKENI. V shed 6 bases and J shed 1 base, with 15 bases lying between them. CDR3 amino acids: CASSPSRGRNTEAFF. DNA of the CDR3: TGTGCCAGCTCGCCTTCTCGAGGGAGGAACACTGAAGCTTTCTTT.

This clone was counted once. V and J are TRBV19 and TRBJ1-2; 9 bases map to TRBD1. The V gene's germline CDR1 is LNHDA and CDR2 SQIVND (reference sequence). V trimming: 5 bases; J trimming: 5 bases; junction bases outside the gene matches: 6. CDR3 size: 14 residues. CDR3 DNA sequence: TGTGCCAGTAGTCCCGGGACAGGGAAATATGGCTACACCTTC. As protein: CASSPGTGKYGYTF. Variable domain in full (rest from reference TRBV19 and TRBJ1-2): DGGITQSPKYLFRKEGQNVTLSCEQNLNHDAMYWYRQDPGQGLRLIYYSQIVNDFQKGDIAEGYSVSREKKESFPLTVTSAQKNPTAFYLCASSPGTGKYGYTFGSGTRLTVV.

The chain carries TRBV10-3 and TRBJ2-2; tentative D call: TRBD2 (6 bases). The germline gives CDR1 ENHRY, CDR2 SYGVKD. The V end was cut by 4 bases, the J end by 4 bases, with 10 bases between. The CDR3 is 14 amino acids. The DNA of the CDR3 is TGTGCCATCAGTGGGCAGGGAGGCACCGGGGAGCTGTTTTTT. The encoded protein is CAISGQGGTGELFF.

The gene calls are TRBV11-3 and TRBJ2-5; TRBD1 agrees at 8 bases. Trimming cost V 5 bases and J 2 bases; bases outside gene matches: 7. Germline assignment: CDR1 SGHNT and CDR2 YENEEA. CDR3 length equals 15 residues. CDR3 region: CASSPGQGQQETQYF. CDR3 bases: TGTGCCAGCAGCCCCGGACAGGGACAGCAAGAGACCCAGTACTTC.